This T cell receptor beta chain stems from a study of blood T cell repertoires in COVID-19. The sample holds a few counts of this clone. Per the study methods: By means of reference gene primer amplification, nucleated cell counts were estimated. Method: immunoSEQ multiplex PCR; TCRdb's copy keeps in-frame clones and lacks some. The D gene and trimming were derived from the DNA, and the V and J assignments and clone size from that table. The sample has approximately 130,000 clones; about four fifths are singletons. Looked up from germline, CDR1 is SNHLY and CDR2 is FYNNEI. This CDR3 is built from 14 residues. After removal of 5 bases from V and 4 bases from J, the junction contained 7 bases not matched to a gene.

The V call is TRBV2, the J call TRBJ2-5; TRBD1 agrees at 7 bases. This sequence was found in a man older than 75 with acute or convalescent COVID-19. Sequencing input: peripheral blood. The CDR3 DNA reads TGTGCCAGCAGTAAGACAGGGTGGCGAGAGACCCAGTACTTC. This encodes CASSKTGWRETQYF. Together with reference TRBV2 and TRBJ2-5, the CDR3 gives the full variable domain: EPEVTQTPSHQVTQMGQEVILRCVPISNHLYFYWYRQILGQKVEFLVSFYNNEISEKSEIFDDQFSVERPDGSNFTLKIRSTKLEDSAMYFCASSKTGWRETQYFGPGTRLLVL.